Listed below are T cell receptor beta chains from one sample, sequenced in a study of early T cells in non-severe SARS-CoV-2 infection. Using its own MiXCR run on the 5' RACE reads, TCRdb lists one record per CDR3 protein. The sample records roughly 90,000 distinct CDR3 sequences, more than 13% being singletons. Sequenced input: whole blood. These receptors originate from an adult who was a healthcare worker with PCR-confirmed SARS-CoV-2 infection or an uninfected control (not recorded which). Each CDR3 is given with its conserved first and last residue.

J gene: TRBJ2-7; V gene: TRBV12-3/TRBV12-4; CDR3 protein: CASSLALSQGSGEQYF
J gene: TRBJ1-5; V gene: TRBV6-1; CDR3 protein: CASSDRASAGNQPQHF
J gene: TRBJ2-2; V gene: TRBV12-5; CDR3 protein: CASGFTLAGANTGELFF
J gene: TRBJ2-3; V gene: TRBV20-1; CDR3 protein: CSASGSDTDTQYF
J gene: TRBJ2-7; V gene: TRBV7-9; CDR3 protein: CASSSSGLAGGDEQYF
J gene: TRBJ1-1; V gene: TRBV2; CDR3 protein: CASRSRGLTNTEAFF
J gene: TRBJ1-1; V gene: TRBV20-1; CDR3 protein: CSARDFWVTGLAFF
J gene: TRBJ1-1; V gene: TRBV28; CDR3 protein: CASRPGGSNTEAFF
J gene: TRBJ1-1; V gene: TRBV20-1; CDR3 protein: CSATGQGNTEAFF
J gene: TRBJ2-4; V gene: TRBV28; CDR3 protein: CASRSGGLKNIQYF